These 32 T cell receptor beta chains came from one sample sequenced in a study of blood T cells in healthy people across ages. Through a sample-barcoded 5' primer and a J-beta primer mix, a second PCR was run for about 7 to 12 cycles. TCRdb re-called the 5' RACE reads through MiXCR, storing one row per CDR3 protein. The table has fewer than 1.5 million distinct CDR3 sequences, roughly 45% seen once. Sequencing was done on a sample of blood. The receptor set was obtained from a woman aged 18-29 years in good health.

This clonotype was picked up a small number of times. CDR3 in DNA: TGTGCCAGTAGTGGAATAGACTCCTACGAGCAGTACTTC. Its translation: CASSGIDSYEQYF. V and J are TRBV19 and TRBJ2-7; D is uncertain. Trimming cost V 5 bases and J 0 bases, with 8 bases left between them. Germline lookup yields CDR1 LNHDA and CDR2 SQIVND (reference sequence). This CDR3 is built from 13 residues.

The chain's CDR3 is CSAFRLVGNNEQYF. The CDR3 bases are TGCAGTGCTTTCAGACTAGTAGGTAACAACGAGCAGTACTTC. The chain carries TRBV20-1 and TRBJ2-7; D perhaps matches TRBD2 (6 bases). V gave up 5 bases and J gave up 5 bases, with 19 bases separating them. The CDR3 covers 14 residues. Germline lookup yields CDR1 DFQATT and CDR2 SNEGSKA (reference sequence).

This clonotype was seen only a few times. This chain joins TRBV5-1 and TRBJ2-3; D gene uncertain. This CDR3 has 14 amino acids. Germline values: CDR1 SGHRS, CDR2 YFSETQ. The ends were cut back, 0 bases at V and 6 bases at J, with 11 bases in the middle. The CDR3 DNA reads as TGCGCCAGCAGCTTGGAGGTAACTCCGGATACGCAGTATTTT. This encodes CASSLEVTPDTQYF.

The chain combines TRBV12-3 or TRBV12-4 with TRBJ1-2; D is unresolved. This CDR3 is 12 amino acids long. Trimming removed 8 bases from V and 5 bases from J, with 12 bases in between. The CDR3 DNA sequence: TGTGCCAGCGCGGACGGAGGTTATGGCTACACCTTC. This translates into CASADGGYGYTF.

The rearrangement links TRBV4-3 to TRBJ2-5; D call uncertain. In germline, CDR1 is LGHNA, CDR2 YSLEER. The CDR3 has 15 residues. V lost 0 bases to trimming and J lost 11 bases, with 19 bases between them. The CDR3 loop reads CASSQEGWGRGEQYF. The CDR3 DNA sequence: TGCGCCAGCAGCCAAGAGGGTTGGGGTCGAGGAGAGCAGTACTTC.

V and J are TRBV20-1 and TRBJ1-2; D gene uncertain. CDR1 and CDR2 (germline): DFQATT, SNEGSKA (reference sequence). The CDR3 runs 12 residues. V was trimmed by 5 bases and J by 4 bases, leaving 11 bases between them. CDR3 sequence (DNA): TGCAGTGCTTGGAGGGCCGCCTATGGCTACACCTTC. Translated, it gives CSAWRAAYGYTF.

V and J are TRBV14 and TRBJ1-4, with 7 bases fitting TRBD1. This CDR3 has 16 amino acids. Unmatched junction bases numbered 14, after V lost 4 bases and J lost 9 bases. Germline-derived CDR1 and CDR2 are SGHDN and FVKESK. The DNA for the CDR3 is TGTGCCAGCAGCCGGGGGTCGACAGGGAGTTTAAAAAAACTGTTTTTT. Its protein product is CASSRGSTGSLKKLFF.

The rearrangement joins TRBV10-3 to TRBJ2-5, with TRBD2 matching over 7 bases. This CDR3 has 15 amino acids. CDR1 and CDR2 from the germline V gene are ENHRY and SYGVKD. V lost 6 bases and J lost 2; bases outside the gene matches: 9. CDR3 nucleotide sequence: TGTGCCATCAGAGGTGGCGGGAGTAGTCAAGAGACCCAGTACTTC. Its protein product is CAIRGGGSSQETQYF.

The chain has TRBV18 and TRBJ2-4; perhaps TRBD1 as D (6 bases). The CDR3 runs 13 residues. Germline V gene sequence: CDR1 KGHSH, CDR2 LQKENI. V was cut by 3 bases and J by 5 bases, with 8 bases left in between. CDR3 residues: CASSPQGQNIQYF. CDR3 bases: TGTGCCAGCTCACCCCAGGGGCAAAACATTCAGTACTTC.

The V gene is TRBV3-1, the J gene TRBJ1-2; D unresolved. CDR1 and CDR2 from the germline V gene are LGHDT and YNNKEL (reference sequence). Between the trimmed V and J ends, which lost 0 bases and 3 bases, there was a span of 11 bases. This CDR3 region has 15 residues. CDR3 DNA sequence: TGTGCCAGCAGCCAAGATAAAGGGATTTACTATGGCTACACCTTC. Translating it yields CASSQDKGIYYGYTF.

The CDR3 DNA reads TGTGCCAGCAGCTATGGGTCGCAGGGAATTTGGGGCCAGTACTTC. Its protein product is CASSYGSQGIWGQYF. The V and J genes are TRBV4-2 and TRBJ2-7; D might be TRBD1 (5 bases). V dropped 5 bases and J dropped 10 bases, with 24 bases sitting between them. CDR1 is LGHNA and CDR2 is YNFKEQ in the germline V gene. This CDR3 is built from 15 residues.

The chain joins TRBV6-1 to TRBJ1-4; D unclear. The germline gives CDR1 MNHNS, CDR2 SASEGT. Trimming pared 3 bases from V and 4 bases from J, leaving 9 bases between. The CDR3 covers 14 residues. CDR3 coding DNA: TGTGCCAGCAGTGATACGGATTATAATGAAAAACTGTTTTTT. Its protein is CASSDTDYNEKLFF.

This clonotype was detected once. This chain uses TRBV4-1 with TRBJ1-5, with 7 bases that match TRBD1. Germline V gene lookup returns CDR1 MGHRA and CDR2 YSYEKL. The V gene end was trimmed by 2 bases and the J gene end by 8 bases; junction bases not matched to a gene: 3. The CDR3 extends over 13 amino acids. The CDR3 region is CASSQLGTEPQHF. CDR3 coding DNA: TGCGCCAGCAGCCAACTAGGGACAGAGCCCCAGCATTTT.

This rearrangement joins TRBV15 to TRBJ2-1, with D hard to call. Germline values: CDR1 LNHNV, CDR2 YYDKDF (reference sequence). This CDR3 spans 15 amino acids. V lost 3 bases and J 6 bases, leaving 15 bases between the germline ends. The CDR3 DNA sequence: TGTGCCACCAGCAGGGTAATAGGGTCGGGCAATGAGCAGTTCTTC. Encoded protein: CATSRVIGSGNEQFF. The full variable domain, rest sourced from reference TRBV15 and TRBJ2-1, is DAMVIQNPRYQVTQFGKPVTLSCSQTLNHNVMYWYQQKSSQAPKLLFHYYDKDFNNEADTPDNFQSRRPNTSFCFLDIRSPGLGDTAMYLCATSRVIGSGNEQFFGPGTRLTVL.

This sequence joins TRBV7-3 and TRBJ2-3; 16 bases line up with TRBD2. Germline values: CDR1 SGHTA, CDR2 FQGTGA. This CDR3 is built from 15 residues. The J segment lost 14 bases and the V segment lost 4 bases, leaving 9 bases of the junction unmatched. The CDR3 loop is CASSSTGTSGGALYF. CDR3 DNA: TGTGCCAGCAGCTCCACTGGGACTAGCGGGGGGGCATTGTATTTT.

The chain combines TRBV20-1 with TRBJ2-1, with D perhaps assigned TRBD1 or TRBD2 (6 bases each). Germline V gives CDR1 DFQATT, CDR2 SNEGSKA (reference sequence). Between the trimmed V and J ends, which lost 5 bases and 10 bases, there was a span of 18 bases. The CDR3 runs to 13 residues. CDR3 residues: CSALHPGGAEQFF. CDR3 nucleotide sequence: TGCAGTGCTCTACACCCCGGGGGCGCGGAGCAGTTCTTC.

This clonotype was recorded at least ten times. This rearrangement joins TRBV10-3 to TRBJ2-6; TRBD1 aligns across 8 bases. The V gene end was trimmed by 4 bases and the J gene end by 3 bases; junction bases not matched to a gene: 2. This CDR3 comprises 15 residues. Germline values: CDR1 ENHRY, CDR2 SYGVKD. This chain's CDR3 is CAISGTGIGANVLTF. CDR3 coding DNA: TGTGCCATCAGTGGGACAGGGATTGGGGCCAACGTCCTGACTTTC.

In DNA form, the CDR3 reads TGCAGTGCTAGTTCGACAGGGGGCGCCTACAATGAGCAGTTCTTC. Its translation is CSASSTGGAYNEQFF. The V gene is TRBV20-1, the J gene TRBJ2-1; 10 nucleotides agree with TRBD1. J lost 2 bases, V lost 3 bases, and 4 bases had no gene match. The germline CDR1 and CDR2 sequences are DFQATT and SNEGSKA (reference sequence). The CDR3 is 15 amino acids.

A few counts support this clonotype. The chain employs TRBV3-1 and TRBJ2-5; D is unresolved. The CDR3 length is 12 residues. Germline values: CDR1 LGHDT, CDR2 YNNKEL (reference sequence). Trimming left V 0 bases short and J 7 bases short, with 6 bases between. The CDR3 here is CASSQDSGTQYF. In DNA form, the CDR3 reads TGTGCCAGCAGCCAAGATTCCGGGACCCAGTACTTC.

This clonotype was picked up a small number of times. The CDR3 DNA reads TGTGCCAGCAGCTTAGGAGGGGGTCCCGCTTTCTTT. Translating gives CASSLGGGPAFF. The rearrangement links TRBV7-9 to TRBJ1-1; D might be TRBD1 (6 bases). Trimming removed 1 base from V and 11 bases from J, with 11 bases in between. Per germline, CDR1 SEHNR and CDR2 FQNEAQ (reference sequence). This CDR3 spans 12 amino acids.

The chain employs TRBV3-1 and TRBJ2-7; D perhaps matches TRBD2 (5 bases). CDR3 length: 16 residues. The V gene's germline CDR1 is LGHDT and CDR2 YNNKEL (reference sequence). Trimming pared 1 base from V and 0 bases from J, leaving 13 bases between. In nucleotides, the CDR3 is TGTGCCAGCAGCCAAGTACTAGTTCCAAGCTCCTACGAGCAGTACTTC. This codes for CASSQVLVPSSYEQYF.

The chain is built from TRBV20-1 and TRBJ2-7, with 7 bases fitting TRBD1. V gave up 5 bases and J gave up 9 bases; unmatched junction bases: 13. The CDR3 totals 13 residues. CDR1 DFQATT and CDR2 SNEGSKA come from the germline V gene (reference sequence). The DNA for the CDR3 is TGCAGTGCTGAGGGGGCGGACTTGAAGCTGCAGTACTTC. Its translation is CSAEGADLKLQYF.

Notes on this clonotype: Germline and junction disagree at one end, which may indicate a read error. In DNA, the CDR3 is TGTGCCAGCAGCTTAGATCGAGGGGGCCAAGGGACCCAGTACTTC. It codes for CASSLDRGGQGTQYF. The J gene is TRBJ2-4, the V gene TRBV7-9; 7 nucleotides agree with TRBD1. Near its end, the DNA agrees better with TRBJ2-5, so the J call may be wrong. CDR3 length equals 15 residues. Germline V gene data show CDR1 as SEHNR and CDR2 as FQNEAQ (reference sequence).

A single count supports this clonotype. The chain links TRBV20-1 to TRBJ2-5; possible D gene TRBD1, 7 bases. Near its end, the DNA agrees better with TRBJ2-4, so the J call may be wrong. The germline V gene has CDR1 DFQATT and CDR2 SNEGSKA (reference sequence). There are 16 residues in the CDR3. CDR3 loop: CSASWSYRGTENIQYF. CDR3 in DNA: TGCAGTGCTAGCTGGTCGTACCGGGGGACAGAAAACATTCAGTACTTC.

This chain connects TRBV6-5 to TRBJ2-5; D is ambiguous. Deletions cut 7 bases from V and 1 base from J, with 16 bases between. CDR1 MNHEY and CDR2 SVGAGI come from the germline V gene. The CDR3 has 15 amino acids. The CDR3 coding sequence is TGTGCCAGCACCCCCTCGCCAGGCTCCCAAGAGACCCAGTACTTC. Protein product: CASTPSPGSQETQYF.

This clonotype was recorded a few times. This chain connects TRBV10-3 to TRBJ1-5, with a tentative D call TRBD1 (5 bases). CDR1 is ENHRY, CDR2 SYGVKD, per germline. Trimming took 7 bases from V and 8 from J, leaving 12 bases between them. There are 12 residues in the CDR3. The CDR3 DNA reads as TGTGCCATCAAAGCTTTGGGGGAGCCCCAGCATTTT. Translation: CAIKALGEPQHF.

This clonotype came up a few times. The gene calls are TRBV7-2 and TRBJ2-4, with 8 nucleotides matching TRBD2. The J segment lost 0 bases and the V segment lost 4 bases, leaving 5 bases of the junction unmatched. The CDR3 has 16 amino acids. The germline V gene encodes CDR1 SGHTA and CDR2 FQGNSA. The CDR3 nucleotides read TGTGCCAGCAGCTCCCTAGCGGGCTTAGCCAAAAACATTCAGTACTTC. This sequence encodes CASSSLAGLAKNIQYF.

The gene calls are TRBV2 and TRBJ2-7, with D unresolved. The germline CDR1 and CDR2 sequences are SNHLY and FYNNEI. V was pared by 5 bases and J by 10 bases, with 12 bases between. The CDR3 contains 11 residues. This CDR3 is CASSLNPTQYF. The CDR3 nucleotides read TGTGCCAGCAGTCTGAACCCCACCCAGTACTTC. The full variable domain, with the rest looked up from reference TRBV2 and TRBJ2-7, is EPEVTQTPSHQVTQMGQEVILRCVPISNHLYFYWYRQILGQKVEFLVSFYNNEISEKSEIFDDQFSVERPDGSNFTLKIRSTKLEDSAMYFCASSLNPTQYFGPGTRLTVT.

Remarks on this clonotype: Relative to the germline gene, one junction end is altered; a read error may explain this. This rearrangement joins TRBV7-3 to TRBJ2-7; D remains ambiguous. The CDR3 length is 13 residues. Germline lookup yields CDR1 SGHTA and CDR2 FQGTGA. CDR3 in DNA: TGTGCCAACAGCTCTGCTCGTGGACACGAGCAGTACTTC. It is translated as CANSSARGHEQYF. Combining the CDR3 with reference TRBV7-3 and TRBJ2-7 gives the whole variable domain GAGVSQTPSNKVTEKGKYVELRCDPISGHTALYWYRQSLGQGPEFLIYFQGTGAADDSGLPNDRFFAVRPEGSVSTLKIQRTERGDSAVYLCANSSARGHEQYFGPGTRLTVT.

The V call is TRBV28, the J call TRBJ2-7; D tentatively reads TRBD1 or TRBD2 (6 bases each). The J call may be mistaken, given a closer DNA end match to TRBJ2-5. The CDR3 length is 16 residues. The germline gives CDR1 MDHEN, CDR2 SYDVKM. The chain's CDR3 is CASSLWGGSNQETQYF. Written as DNA, the CDR3 is TGTGCCAGCAGTTTATGGGGGGGCTCGAACCAAGAGACCCAGTACTTC.

The chain joins TRBV7-9 to TRBJ1-5, with D uncertain. The V gene's germline CDR1 is SEHNR and CDR2 FQNEAQ (reference sequence). This CDR3 is 16 amino acids long. V lost 5 bases and J lost 3, with 17 bases in between. The CDR3 reads CASSPTRVVVNQPQHF. The DNA of the CDR3 is TGTGCCAGCAGCCCAACAAGGGTAGTAGTCAATCAGCCCCAGCATTTT. Full variable domain (outside the CDR3, taken from reference TRBV7-9 and TRBJ1-5): DTGVSQNPRHKITKRGQNVTFRCDPISEHNRLYWYRQTLGQGPEFLTYFQNEAQLEKSRLLSDRFSAERPKGSFSTLEIQRTEQGDSAMYLCASSPTRVVVNQPQHFGDGTRLSIL.

This clonotype was counted ten times or more. At one end, the junction sequence differs from germline, possibly due to a read error. This chain uses TRBV5-1 with TRBJ2-1; D is perhaps TRBD1 (6 bases). This CDR3 is 15 amino acids long. The germline V gene has CDR1 SGHRS and CDR2 YFSETQ. CDR3 coding DNA: TGTGCCAGCAGCTTAGGGGGTACAGGGTACAATGAGCAGTTCTTC. Its protein is CASSLGGTGYNEQFF.